This entry lists 17 T cell receptor beta chains sequenced from one sample in a study of CD8+ T cells in alopecia areata. Reverse transcription of extracted RNA yielded cDNA, which provided the sequencing template. Here immunoSEQ multiplex PCR was the method, and the copy in TCRdb shows in-frame clones only, minus some. The table lists about 140,000 clones, about 85% of them singletons. Described treatment: oral pan-JAK inhibitor, 5-10 mg twice daily. Specimen: CD8+ T cells sorted from blood, collected at week 4, from a patient treated with tofacitinib. These receptors came from a human donor with alopecia areata.

The V call is TRBV9, the J call TRBJ1-2; D gene unclear. The germline V gene has CDR1 SGDLS and CDR2 YYNGEE. Trimming pared 2 bases from V and 6 bases from J, leaving 8 bases between. The CDR3 spans 12 residues. DNA of the CDR3: TGTGCCAGCAGCGTGCGGGGAGATGGCTACACCTTC. Its protein is CASSVRGDGYTF.

V usage is TRBV7-8 and J usage is TRBJ2-3; tentative D call: TRBD2 (5 bases). CDR3 length: 15 amino acids. V lost 6 bases, J lost 2 bases, and 15 bases lay in between. CDR1 and CDR2 from the germline V gene are SGHVS and FQNEAQ. The CDR3 reads CASRDPRGHTDTQYF. The CDR3 DNA sequence: TGTGCCAGCAGAGACCCACGGGGTCACACAGATACGCAGTATTTT. Full variable domain (outside the CDR3, taken from reference TRBV7-8 and TRBJ2-3): GAGVSQSPRYKVAKRGQDVALRCDPISGHVSLFWYQQALGQGPEFLTYFQNEAQLDKSGLPSDRFFAERPEGSVSTLKIQRTQQEDSAVYLCASRDPRGHTDTQYFGPGTRLTVL.

This chain links TRBV5-1 with TRBJ2-2, with D tentatively TRBD1 (6 bases). Trimming took off 1 base at V and 1 base at J, with 8 bases between the two ends. The germline V gene has CDR1 SGHRS and CDR2 YFSETQ. CDR3 length: 15 amino acids. CDR3 coding DNA: TGCGCCAGCAGCTTGTCGGGACAGAACACCGGGGAGCTGTTTTTT. It translates to CASSLSGQNTGELFF.

The CDR3 region has the DNA TGTGCCAGCAGCTTGATCAGGTGGAGTCGAGAGCAGTACTTC. Amino acids: CASSLIRWSREQYF. The chain carries TRBV5-5 and TRBJ2-7; no clear D. Trimming removed 1 base from V and 7 bases from J, with 15 bases in between. This CDR3 is 14 amino acids long. Germline assignment: CDR1 SGHKS and CDR2 YYEKEE (reference sequence).

This clone is a singleton in its sample. This chain links TRBV27 with TRBJ2-7; the D gene is possibly TRBD1 (5 bases). Germline V gene lookup returns CDR1 MNHEY and CDR2 SMNVEV (reference sequence). CDR3 size: 15 residues. Trimming took off 5 bases at V and 0 bases at J, with 14 bases between the two ends. CDR3 bases: TGTGCCAGCAGTCCCTCCCAGGGAATCTCCTACGAGCAGTACTTC. Protein product: CASSPSQGISYEQYF.

This chain connects TRBV5-1 to TRBJ1-1; D is unresolved. The germline gives CDR1 SGHRS, CDR2 YFSETQ. This CDR3 is 13 amino acids long. The V end lost 0 bases, the J end lost 1 base, and 4 bases lay between the germline ends. The CDR3 reads CASSLERNTEAFF. The CDR3 DNA is TGCGCCAGCAGCTTGGAGAGGAACACTGAAGCTTTCTTT.

The gene calls are TRBV27 and TRBJ1-5; D not resolved. The germline V gene has CDR1 MNHEY and CDR2 SMNVEV (reference sequence). Trimming took 6 bases from V and 5 from J, leaving 11 bases between them. This CDR3 is built from 13 residues. The CDR3 DNA sequence: TGTGCCAGCAGCTGGGCGGGAGATCAGCCCCAGCATTTT. It yields the protein CASSWAGDQPQHF.

The gene calls are TRBV7-9 and TRBJ1-5; D remains unclear. Trimming removed 2 bases from V and 5 bases from J, with 7 bases in between. The CDR3 runs to 13 residues. Per germline, CDR1 SEHNR and CDR2 FQNEAQ (reference sequence). The CDR3 protein is CASSLSRDQPQHF. The DNA of the CDR3 is TGTGCCAGCAGCTTATCGCGAGATCAGCCCCAGCATTTT.

J is TRBJ1-1 and V is TRBV7-9; D is unresolved. This CDR3 comprises 15 residues. The V and J ends lost 3 bases and 6 bases respectively, with 17 bases between them. The germline V gene encodes CDR1 SEHNR and CDR2 FQNEAQ (reference sequence). The CDR3 DNA reads TGTGCCAGCAGCTTCACTCGGGGTTCGGGCGCTGAAGCTTTCTTT. This codes for CASSFTRGSGAEAFF.

Remarks on this clone: Given a far larger clone just one base away, this is likely a sequencing read error. CDR3 sequence reads: CASSNNEQFF. CDR3 DNA: TGTGCCAGCAGCAACAATGAGCAGTTCTTC. This chain joins TRBV11-2 and TRBJ2-1; unclear D gene. There are 10 residues in the CDR3. Trimming took 5 bases from V and 5 from J, leaving 1 base between them. Germline V gene sequence: CDR1 SGHAT, CDR2 FQNNGV.

This chain uses TRBV29-1 with TRBJ2-1; D is undetermined. CDR1 and CDR2 (germline): SQVTM, ANQGSEA. Trimming took off 4 bases at V and 9 bases at J, with 10 bases between the two ends. The CDR3 loop spans 11 amino acids. The CDR3 spells CSVVRLGEQFF. The CDR3 bases are TGCAGCGTTGTAAGGTTAGGTGAGCAGTTCTTC.

V gene TRBV19 combines with J gene TRBJ1-5; no firm D call. The CDR3 totals 15 residues. The germline gives CDR1 LNHDA, CDR2 SQIVND (reference sequence). The V and J ends lost 6 bases and 1 base respectively, with 13 bases between them. The CDR3 nucleotides are TGTGCCAGTAGACTAGCCCTATTGAGCAATCAGCCCCAGCATTTT. Its protein is CASRLALLSNQPQHF.

The rearrangement links TRBV2 to TRBJ1-1; D gene unclear. Trimming removed 1 base at V and 4 bases at J, with 16 bases between. This CDR3 has 16 amino acids. Germline V gene data show CDR1 as SNHLY and CDR2 as FYNNEI. As DNA, the CDR3 is TGTGCCAGCAGTGAAGAATCATCCCTAAGGGCCACTGAAGCTTTCTTT. Translation gives CASSEESSLRATEAFF.

The chain couples TRBV30 to TRBJ1-1, with unresolved D. The CDR3 totals 14 residues. Germline CDR1 reads GTSNPN; CDR2 reads SVGIG (reference sequence). Trimming pared 0 bases from V and 4 bases from J, leaving 12 bases between. For the CDR3, the DNA is TGTGCCTGGAGTGTAGGCGGGGTATCCACTGAAGCTTTCTTT. This encodes CAWSVGGVSTEAFF.

V and J are TRBV29-1 and TRBJ2-7; D not certain. CDR1 and CDR2 from the germline V gene are SQVTM and ANQGSEA. V was shortened by 4 bases and J by 6 bases, with 13 bases between the two germline ends. CDR3 length equals 12 residues. The CDR3 is CSVVTSLLEQYF. The CDR3 bases are TGCAGCGTTGTAACTTCCCTGCTCGAGCAGTACTTC.

This chain uses TRBV4-2 with TRBJ2-1, with 11 nucleotides matching TRBD2. V was pared by 4 bases and J by 6 bases, with 2 bases of the junction left unmatched. Germline values: CDR1 LGHNA, CDR2 YNFKEQ. The CDR3 is 14 residues long. The CDR3 is CASSRGTSGNEQFF. CDR3 in DNA: TGTGCCAGCAGCCGAGGGACTAGCGGCAATGAGCAGTTCTTC.

The chain is built from TRBV27 and TRBJ2-7, with 7 bases matching TRBD1. Germline CDR1 and CDR2: MNHEY and SMNVEV (reference sequence). V shed 0 bases, J shed 4 bases, and the junction held 6 bases outside the gene matches. The CDR3 has 15 amino acids. The CDR3, as DNA: TGTGCCAGCAGTTTATCTCGGGACAGACTTTACGAGCAGTACTTC. Translation: CASSLSRDRLYEQYF.